The 5 T cell receptor beta chains listed next were all sequenced from one sample in a study of blood T cell repertoires in COVID-19. Method: immunoSEQ multiplex PCR; TCRdb's copy keeps in-frame clones and lacks some. Of approximately 70,000 clones listed, about nine tenths are singletons. Material for sequencing was peripheral blood. Receptors were obtained from a man aged 50-59 years with COVID-19, enrolled during active disease.

V is TRBV19 and J is TRBJ1-2, with 9 bases that match TRBD1. The germline gives CDR1 LNHDA, CDR2 SQIVND (reference sequence). Germline trimming cut 6 bases from V and 4 bases from J; bases unmatched to any gene: 6. The CDR3 sequence is 14 residues long. CDR3 protein: CASSRDRVAYGYTF. The CDR3 DNA reads TGTGCCAGTAGCCGGGACAGGGTCGCCTATGGCTACACCTTC.

The gene calls are TRBV30 and TRBJ1-4; 10 nucleotides align to TRBD1. Germline-derived CDR1 and CDR2 are GTSNPN and SVGIG (reference sequence). The CDR3 is 13 residues long. Losses at the gene ends were 5 bases for V and 7 bases for J; bases not matched to a gene: 4. The CDR3 sequence: CAWGGQGTEKLFF. DNA of the CDR3: TGTGCCTGGGGGGGACAGGGGACTGAAAAACTGTTTTTT. The variable domain in full, completed from reference TRBV30 and TRBJ1-4, reads SQTIHQWPATLVQPVGSPLSLECTVEGTSNPNLYWYRQAAGRGLQLLFYSVGIGQISSEVPQNLSASRPQDRQFILSSKKLLLSDSGFYLCAWGGQGTEKLFFGSGTQLSVL.

V gene TRBV7-9 combines with J gene TRBJ2-7; perhaps TRBD1 as D (6 bases). Germline V gene data show CDR1 as SEHNR and CDR2 as FQNEAQ (reference sequence). Trimming removed 0 bases at V and 0 bases at J, with 9 bases between. This CDR3 has 15 amino acids. In DNA form, the CDR3 reads TGTGCCAGCAGCTTAGCGCCGACAGGCTCCTACGAGCAGTACTTC. Its protein is CASSLAPTGSYEQYF. Looking up the rest from reference TRBV7-9 and TRBJ2-7 gives the full variable domain: DTGVSQNPRHKITKRGQNVTFRCDPISEHNRLYWYRQTLGQGPEFLTYFQNEAQLEKSRLLSDRFSAERPKGSFSTLEIQRTEQGDSAMYLCASSLAPTGSYEQYFGPGTRLTVT.

The chain combines TRBV5-4 with TRBJ2-1; 9 nucleotides align to TRBD2. The junction had 13 bases not matched to a gene; V was cut back by 6 bases and J by 6 bases. CDR1 is SGHNT, CDR2 YYREEE, per germline (reference sequence). CDR3 length: 16 amino acids. CDR3 region: CASNPRAGGPPNEQFF. The CDR3 region has the DNA TGTGCCAGCAACCCAAGGGCGGGAGGGCCCCCCAATGAGCAGTTCTTC. Supplemented by reference TRBV5-4 and TRBJ2-1, the full variable domain reads ETGVTQSPTHLIKTRGQQVTLRCSSQSGHNTVSWYQQALGQGPQFIFQYYREEENGRGNFPPRFSGLQFPNYSSELNVNALELDDSALYLCASNPRAGGPPNEQFFGPGTRLTVL.

V is TRBV7-9 and J is TRBJ2-7; 11 positions agree with TRBD2. V lost 2 bases and J lost 4; bases outside the gene matches: 7. CDR3 size: 16 residues. Germline-derived CDR1 and CDR2 are SEHNR and FQNEAQ (reference sequence). In DNA, the CDR3 is TGTGCCAGCAGCTTATTCTTAGCGGGAGGGGCTTACGAGCAGTACTTC. Its protein is CASSLFLAGGAYEQYF.